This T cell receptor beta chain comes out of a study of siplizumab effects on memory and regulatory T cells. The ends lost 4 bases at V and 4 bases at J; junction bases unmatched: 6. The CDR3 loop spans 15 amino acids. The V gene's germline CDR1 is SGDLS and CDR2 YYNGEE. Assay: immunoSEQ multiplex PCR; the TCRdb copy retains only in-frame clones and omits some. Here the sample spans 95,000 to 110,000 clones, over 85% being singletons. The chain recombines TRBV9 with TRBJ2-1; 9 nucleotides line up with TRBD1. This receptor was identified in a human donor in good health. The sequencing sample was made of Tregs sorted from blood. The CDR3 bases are TGTGCCAGCAGCCCCCGGGACAGGGTTTACAATGAGCAGTTCTTC. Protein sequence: CASSPRDRVYNEQFF.